Sequencing of this T cell receptor beta chain was carried out in a study of control samples from healthy donors and cancer patients. This clone was picked up one time. Clones were sequenced by immunoSEQ multiplex PCR, and TCRdb holds only the in-frame ones, with some missing. In the table there are approximately 97,000 clones, roughly 94% of which are singletons. CDR3 size: 11 residues. Between the trimmed V and J ends, which lost 5 bases and 3 bases, there was a span of 5 bases. Germline V lookup: CDR1 MNHEY, CDR2 SVGEGT. This chain links TRBV6-2 or TRBV6-3 with TRBJ2-7; no clear D gene. Specimen: blood. This clonotype was sampled from a woman aged 18-29 years in good health. The CDR3: CASSDLYEQYF. Written as DNA, the CDR3 is TGTGCCAGCAGTGACCTCTACGAGCAGTACTTC.